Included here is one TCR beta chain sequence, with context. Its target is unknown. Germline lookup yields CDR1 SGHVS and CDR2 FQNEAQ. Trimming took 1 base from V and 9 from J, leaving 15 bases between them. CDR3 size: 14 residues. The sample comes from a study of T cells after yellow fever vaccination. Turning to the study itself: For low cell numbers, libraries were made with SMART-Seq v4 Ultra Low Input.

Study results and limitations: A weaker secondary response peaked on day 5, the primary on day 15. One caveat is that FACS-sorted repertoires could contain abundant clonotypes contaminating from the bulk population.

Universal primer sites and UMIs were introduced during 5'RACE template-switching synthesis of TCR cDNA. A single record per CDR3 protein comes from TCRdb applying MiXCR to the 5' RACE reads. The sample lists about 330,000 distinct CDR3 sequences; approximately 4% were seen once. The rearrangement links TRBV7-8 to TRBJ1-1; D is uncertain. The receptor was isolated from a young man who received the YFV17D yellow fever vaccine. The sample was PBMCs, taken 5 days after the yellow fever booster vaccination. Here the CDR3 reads CASSLEGPYYKAFF. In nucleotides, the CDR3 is TGTGCCAGCAGCTTAGAGGGTCCTTATTATAAAGCTTTCTTT.